This T cell receptor (beta chain) was sequenced in a study of circulating CD8 cells and anti-PD-1 response in melanoma. Overall study: Seven of 13 melanoma patients received first-line anti-PD-1 therapy.

Trimming cost V 5 bases and J 7 bases, with 18 bases left between them. CDR1 is SGHTA and CDR2 is FQGNSA in the germline V gene. There are 14 residues in the CDR3. Each library started from approximately 14 ng of total RNA using the QIAseq Immune Repertoire TCR panel. MiXCR, applied by TCRdb to the reads, yields one record per CDR3 protein. This sample carries 250 to 300 distinct CDR3 sequences, approximately 5% of them seen once, and the ten largest clones take 40% to 50%. General study findings and limits: Subset repertoires were largely private at M1, with under 8% shared.

This clonotype ranks as large. No antigen is known for it. From live CD3+CD8+TCRalphabeta+ cells, four PD-1 and/or TIGIT subsets were sorted. The sequence derives from a human donor with melanoma. This chain links TRBV7-2 with TRBJ2-7; perhaps TRBD2 as D (7 bases). This sample comprised CD8+ T cells from PBMCs, obtained at baseline or after one month of anti-PD-1 therapy (not recorded which). This CDR3 is CASSRRGGVNEQYF. CDR3 in DNA: TGTGCCAGCAGCCGAAGAGGGGGGGTAAATGAGCAGTACTTC.